This TCR beta chain was obtained from a study of cytomegalovirus exposure and HLA in healthy donors. Overall study findings and caveats: Three chains linked to CMV were shown in vitro to be specific for CMV antigens. The study listed approximately 160 cytomegalovirus-associated TCR beta chains. Reportedly, cytomegalovirus status was diagnosed with high sensitivity and specificity. Across donors, most TCRs were seen rarely, yet some public ones were widespread.

CDR1 and CDR2 from the germline V gene are SGHRS and YFSETQ. The CDR3 length is 14 residues. Trimming removed 0 bases from V and 0 bases from J, with 5 bases in between. In regard to this clone: Its antigen is undetermined.

Measured with immunoSEQ multiplex PCR; TCRdb has only the in-frame clones, and not every one. The sample includes tens of thousands of clones, 75% to 90% of them seen just once. The TCR sequence derives from a man younger than 35 in good health and CMV-seropositive. Sample: PBMCs. The chain employs TRBV5-1 and TRBJ2-3, with a possible D match to TRBD2 (5 bases). Here the CDR3 reads CASSLAGSTDTQYF. The CDR3 DNA reads TGCGCCAGCAGCTTGGCGGGAAGCACAGATACGCAGTATTTT.